This is a list of T cell receptor beta chains from one sample in a study of shared clonotypes between healthy human individuals. Repertoires were generated with immunoSEQ multiplex PCR, while TCRdb's copy carries only in-frame clones and drops some. This table has some 2,400,000 clones, approximately 94% appearing once. Sequences were obtained from naive CD4+ T cells sorted from blood. The receptors were sampled from a man in his late teens or twenties in good health. The CDR3 runs from the conserved cysteine through the conserved F or W. Each record gives: D gene, CDR3 length, V gene, J gene, clone size, CDR3 protein, CDR3 DNA. D genes are given only for firm matches. The listing skips clone size in some rows; elsewhere it reads once, few, many or a size class.

D gene: .; CDR3 length: 16; V gene: TRBV9; J gene: TRBJ2-4; clone size: .; CDR3 protein: CASTPSGMEAKNIQYF; CDR3 DNA: TGTGCCAGCACCCCCTCCGGTATGGAGGCCAAAAACATTCAGTACTTC
D gene: .; CDR3 length: 16; V gene: TRBV4-2; J gene: TRBJ2-6; clone size: .; CDR3 protein: CASSPKASSGANVLTF; CDR3 DNA: TGTGCCAGCAGCCCGAAAGCCTCATCTGGGGCCAACGTCCTGACTTTC
D gene: .; CDR3 length: 12; V gene: TRBV5-1; J gene: TRBJ2-7; clone size: .; CDR3 protein: CASSLTGLAQYF; CDR3 DNA: TGCGCCAGCAGCCTGACAGGTCTGGCGCAGTACTTC
D gene: .; CDR3 length: 13; V gene: TRBV6-6; J gene: TRBJ1-5; clone size: .; CDR3 protein: CAMGPSPTQPQHF; CDR3 DNA: TGTGCCATGGGGCCTAGCCCGACTCAGCCCCAGCATTTT
D gene: .; CDR3 length: 11; V gene: TRBV6-7; J gene: TRBJ2-4; clone size: .; CDR3 protein: CASSYGVIQYF; CDR3 DNA: TGTGCCAGCAGTTACGGAGTCATTCAGTACTTC
D gene: TRBD2; CDR3 length: 16; V gene: TRBV5-1; J gene: TRBJ2-7; clone size: once; CDR3 protein: CASSLETSGAQYEQYF; CDR3 DNA: TGCGCCAGCAGCTTGGAAACTAGCGGGGCACAATACGAGCAGTACTTC
D gene: TRBD2; CDR3 length: 12; V gene: TRBV25-1; J gene: TRBJ2-1; clone size: .; CDR3 protein: CASLGTRNEQFF; CDR3 DNA: TGTGCCAGCCTAGGGACTAGGAATGAGCAGTTCTTC
D gene: TRBD2; CDR3 length: 14; V gene: TRBV27; J gene: TRBJ2-7; clone size: once; CDR3 protein: CASRGLAVSYEQYF; CDR3 DNA: TGTGCCAGCCGGGGACTAGCGGTTTCCTACGAGCAGTACTTC
D gene: .; CDR3 length: 15; V gene: TRBV5-5; J gene: TRBJ1-5; clone size: .; CDR3 protein: CASSLYREGNQPQHF; CDR3 DNA: TGTGCCAGCAGCTTGTACAGGGAGGGCAATCAGCCCCAGCATTTT
D gene: TRBD2; CDR3 length: 13; V gene: TRBV30; J gene: TRBJ2-5; clone size: .; CDR3 protein: CAWRVSGGQTQYF; CDR3 DNA: TGTGCCTGGAGGGTTAGCGGGGGACAGACCCAGTACTTC
D gene: .; CDR3 length: 15; V gene: TRBV13; J gene: TRBJ1-1; clone size: .; CDR3 protein: CASSLAYTKNTEAFF; CDR3 DNA: TGTGCCAGCAGCTTAGCGTACACAAAAAACACTGAAGCTTTCTTT
D gene: .; CDR3 length: 15; V gene: TRBV5-1; J gene: TRBJ1-2; clone size: once; CDR3 protein: CASSSPRDTGSGYTF; CDR3 DNA: TGCGCCAGCAGCTCGCCGAGGGACACCGGCAGTGGCTACACCTTC
D gene: .; CDR3 length: 16; V gene: TRBV11-2; J gene: TRBJ1-6; clone size: .; CDR3 protein: CASSLAGTLNNSPLHF; CDR3 DNA: TGTGCCAGCAGCTTAGCCGGGACATTAAATAATTCACCCCTCCACTTT
D gene: .; CDR3 length: 16; V gene: TRBV9; J gene: TRBJ1-4; clone size: .; CDR3 protein: CASSVGLTDSNEKLFF; CDR3 DNA: TGTGCCAGCAGCGTAGGCCTGACAGATAGTAATGAAAAACTGTTTTTT
D gene: TRBD2; CDR3 length: 15; V gene: TRBV10-3; J gene: TRBJ2-3; clone size: .; CDR3 protein: CAISEWGGITDTQYF; CDR3 DNA: TGTGCCATCAGTGAATGGGGGGGGATCACAGATACGCAGTATTTT
D gene: TRBD2; CDR3 length: 16; V gene: TRBV6-5; J gene: TRBJ2-2; clone size: .; CDR3 protein: CASSYLAGDPTGELFF; CDR3 DNA: TGTGCCAGCAGTTACCTAGCGGGAGATCCTACCGGGGAGCTGTTTTTT
D gene: TRBD2; CDR3 length: 12; V gene: TRBV10-3; J gene: TRBJ2-1; clone size: .; CDR3 protein: CAISPGGLAGIF; CDR3 DNA: TGTGCCATCAGTCCCGGGGGACTAGCGGGAATCTTC
D gene: .; CDR3 length: 14; V gene: TRBV30; J gene: TRBJ2-5; clone size: .; CDR3 protein: CAWSASTSQETQYF; CDR3 DNA: TGTGCCTGGAGTGCGTCGACAAGCCAAGAGACCCAGTACTTC
D gene: TRBD1; CDR3 length: 15; V gene: TRBV6-5; J gene: TRBJ2-2; clone size: .; CDR3 protein: CASTGTGGISGELFF; CDR3 DNA: TGTGCCAGCACAGGGACAGGGGGTATTAGCGGGGAGCTGTTTTTT
D gene: .; CDR3 length: 15; V gene: TRBV19; J gene: TRBJ1-1; clone size: .; CDR3 protein: CASSILGVVNTEAFF; CDR3 DNA: TGTGCCAGTAGTATCTTAGGGGTGGTGAACACTGAAGCTTTCTTT
D gene: .; CDR3 length: 15; V gene: TRBV9; J gene: TRBJ2-7; clone size: .; CDR3 protein: CASSVRGVGVYEQYF; CDR3 DNA: TGTGCCAGCAGCGTAAGGGGGGTAGGAGTATACGAGCAGTACTTC
D gene: .; CDR3 length: 16; V gene: TRBV11-3; J gene: TRBJ2-2; clone size: .; CDR3 protein: CASSLVQGKNTGELFF; CDR3 DNA: TGTGCCAGCAGCTTAGTACAGGGAAAAAACACCGGGGAGCTGTTTTTT
D gene: TRBD1; CDR3 length: 14; V gene: TRBV4-3; J gene: TRBJ1-2; clone size: .; CDR3 protein: CASSPWTGNYGYTF; CDR3 DNA: TGCGCCAGCAGCCCCTGGACAGGAAACTATGGCTACACCTTC
D gene: TRBD2; CDR3 length: 19; V gene: TRBV11-2; J gene: TRBJ2-7; clone size: .; CDR3 protein: CASSPIRGERTSGATQQYF; CDR3 DNA: TGTGCCAGCAGCCCCATCCGGGGCGAGCGGACTAGCGGAGCTACGCAGCAGTACTTC
D gene: .; CDR3 length: 12; V gene: TRBV2; J gene: TRBJ1-2; clone size: .; CDR3 protein: CASSERTYGYTF; CDR3 DNA: TGTGCCAGCAGTGAACGGACCTATGGCTACACCTTC
D gene: TRBD1; CDR3 length: 15; V gene: TRBV5-1; J gene: TRBJ1-5; clone size: .; CDR3 protein: CASSLGTGGNQPQHF; CDR3 DNA: TGCGCCAGCAGCTTAGGGACAGGGGGCAATCAGCCCCAGCATTTT
D gene: .; CDR3 length: 12; V gene: TRBV7-9; J gene: TRBJ2-5; clone size: .; CDR3 protein: CASSHPGETQYF; CDR3 DNA: TGTGCCAGCAGTCACCCGGGGGAGACCCAGTACTTC
D gene: TRBD1; CDR3 length: 13; V gene: TRBV7-9; J gene: TRBJ2-1; clone size: once; CDR3 protein: CASSPGTGDEQFF; CDR3 DNA: TGTGCCAGCAGCCCGGGGACAGGAGATGAGCAGTTCTTC
D gene: .; CDR3 length: 16; V gene: TRBV19; J gene: TRBJ2-2; clone size: .; CDR3 protein: CASSIAGPWNTGELFF; CDR3 DNA: TGTGCCAGTAGTATAGCCGGGCCTTGGAACACCGGGGAGCTGTTTTTT
D gene: .; CDR3 length: 14; V gene: TRBV5-5; J gene: TRBJ2-2; clone size: .; CDR3 protein: CASNRESRTGELFF; CDR3 DNA: TGTGCCAGCAACCGGGAATCCCGCACCGGGGAGCTGTTTTTT
D gene: TRBD2; CDR3 length: 16; V gene: TRBV6-1; J gene: TRBJ2-5; clone size: .; CDR3 protein: CASSGGSGRAGETQYF; CDR3 DNA: TGTGCCAGCAGTGGGGGTAGCGGGAGGGCCGGAGAGACCCAGTACTTC
D gene: .; CDR3 length: 17; V gene: TRBV6-1; J gene: TRBJ2-2; clone size: .; CDR3 protein: CASSENMGRLNTGELFF; CDR3 DNA: TGTGCCAGCAGTGAAAACATGGGAAGGTTGAACACCGGGGAGCTGTTTTTT
D gene: TRBD2; CDR3 length: 14; V gene: TRBV7-2; J gene: TRBJ2-5; clone size: once; CDR3 protein: CASSLGAGGETQYF; CDR3 DNA: TGTGCCAGCAGCTTAGGCGCGGGAGGAGAGACCCAGTACTTC
D gene: TRBD1; CDR3 length: 15; V gene: TRBV2; J gene: TRBJ1-2; clone size: .; CDR3 protein: CASSEGQGSLYGYTF; CDR3 DNA: TGTGCCAGCAGTGAGGGACAGGGGTCCCTCTATGGCTACACCTTC
D gene: TRBD1; CDR3 length: 13; V gene: TRBV5-6; J gene: TRBJ2-7; clone size: .; CDR3 protein: CASSLDRGYEQYF; CDR3 DNA: TGTGCCAGCAGCCTGGACAGGGGCTACGAGCAGTACTTC
D gene: .; CDR3 length: 10; V gene: TRBV2; J gene: TRBJ1-2; clone size: few; CDR3 protein: CASMSYGYTF; CDR3 DNA: TGTGCCAGCATGAGCTATGGCTACACCTTC
D gene: .; CDR3 length: 14; V gene: TRBV6-6; J gene: TRBJ2-7; clone size: .; CDR3 protein: CASSDTQVSYEQYF; CDR3 DNA: TGTGCCAGCAGTGATACCCAGGTTTCCTACGAGCAGTACTTC
D gene: TRBD1; CDR3 length: 15; V gene: TRBV5-1; J gene: TRBJ2-7; clone size: .; CDR3 protein: CASSLAGTGSYEQYF; CDR3 DNA: TGCGCCAGCAGCTTGGCCGGGACAGGGTCCTACGAGCAGTACTTC
D gene: .; CDR3 length: 13; V gene: TRBV10-3; J gene: TRBJ2-5; clone size: few; CDR3 protein: CAISESRVETQYF; CDR3 DNA: TGTGCCATCAGTGAGTCGAGGGTAGAGACCCAGTACTTC
D gene: .; CDR3 length: 14; V gene: TRBV11-2; J gene: TRBJ2-7; clone size: .; CDR3 protein: CASSSPPVSYEQYF; CDR3 DNA: TGTGCCAGCAGCTCCCCCCCCGTCTCCTACGAGCAGTACTTC
D gene: .; CDR3 length: 16; V gene: TRBV7-6; J gene: TRBJ2-4; clone size: .; CDR3 protein: CASSLDQGGKANIQYF; CDR3 DNA: TGTGCCAGCAGCTTAGATCAAGGAGGGAAGGCAAACATTCAGTACTTC
D gene: .; CDR3 length: 13; V gene: TRBV19; J gene: TRBJ2-7; clone size: .; CDR3 protein: CASAAADVWEQYF; CDR3 DNA: TGTGCCAGCGCAGCGGCAGATGTCTGGGAGCAGTACTTC
D gene: TRBD1; CDR3 length: 17; V gene: TRBV11-2; J gene: TRBJ2-3; clone size: .; CDR3 protein: CASSLGLVDRDTDTQYF; CDR3 DNA: TGTGCCAGCAGCTTAGGCCTGGTGGACAGGGACACAGATACGCAGTATTTT
D gene: TRBD1; CDR3 length: 15; V gene: TRBV5-6; J gene: TRBJ2-2; clone size: .; CDR3 protein: CASSSPGQGAGELFF; CDR3 DNA: TGTGCCAGCAGCTCACCGGGACAGGGGGCCGGGGAGCTGTTTTTT
D gene: .; CDR3 length: 13; V gene: TRBV4-2; J gene: TRBJ2-7; clone size: .; CDR3 protein: CASSQGVTYEQYF; CDR3 DNA: TGTGCCAGCAGCCAAGGTGTTACCTACGAGCAGTACTTC
D gene: .; CDR3 length: 13; V gene: TRBV5-1; J gene: TRBJ1-6; clone size: .; CDR3 protein: CASSSGRPEPLHF; CDR3 DNA: TGCGCCAGCAGCTCGGGACGGCCGGAGCCCCTCCACTTT
D gene: .; CDR3 length: 16; V gene: TRBV28; J gene: TRBJ1-3; clone size: .; CDR3 protein: CASSLTGGGDGNTIYF; CDR3 DNA: TGTGCCAGCAGTTTAACGGGAGGGGGTGACGGAAACACCATATATTTT
D gene: TRBD1; CDR3 length: 14; V gene: TRBV7-2; J gene: TRBJ1-5; clone size: .; CDR3 protein: CASSLGTGQGPQHF; CDR3 DNA: TGTGCCAGCAGCTTAGGGACAGGGCAAGGGCCCCAGCATTTT
D gene: TRBD2; CDR3 length: 18; V gene: TRBV6-1; J gene: TRBJ2-1; clone size: .; CDR3 protein: CASSDYFASGGARNEQFF; CDR3 DNA: TGTGCCAGCAGTGACTACTTCGCTAGCGGGGGGGCCCGGAATGAGCAGTTCTTC
D gene: TRBD1; CDR3 length: 15; V gene: TRBV6-5; J gene: TRBJ1-3; clone size: .; CDR3 protein: CASSYSGQAGNTIYF; CDR3 DNA: TGTGCCAGCAGTTACTCCGGACAGGCTGGAAACACCATATATTTT
D gene: .; CDR3 length: 16; V gene: TRBV4-3; J gene: TRBJ2-5; clone size: .; CDR3 protein: CASSQVVGAEGETQYF; CDR3 DNA: TGCGCCAGCAGCCAGGTGGTGGGGGCGGAGGGGGAGACCCAGTACTTC
D gene: TRBD1; CDR3 length: 15; V gene: TRBV5-4; J gene: TRBJ1-6; clone size: .; CDR3 protein: CASSPGTDYNSPLHF; CDR3 DNA: TGTGCCAGCAGCCCGGGGACAGACTATAATTCACCCCTCCACTTT
D gene: .; CDR3 length: 14; V gene: TRBV29-1; J gene: TRBJ1-3; clone size: .; CDR3 protein: CSVGQEISGNTIYF; CDR3 DNA: TGCAGCGTTGGTCAGGAAATCTCTGGAAACACCATATATTTT